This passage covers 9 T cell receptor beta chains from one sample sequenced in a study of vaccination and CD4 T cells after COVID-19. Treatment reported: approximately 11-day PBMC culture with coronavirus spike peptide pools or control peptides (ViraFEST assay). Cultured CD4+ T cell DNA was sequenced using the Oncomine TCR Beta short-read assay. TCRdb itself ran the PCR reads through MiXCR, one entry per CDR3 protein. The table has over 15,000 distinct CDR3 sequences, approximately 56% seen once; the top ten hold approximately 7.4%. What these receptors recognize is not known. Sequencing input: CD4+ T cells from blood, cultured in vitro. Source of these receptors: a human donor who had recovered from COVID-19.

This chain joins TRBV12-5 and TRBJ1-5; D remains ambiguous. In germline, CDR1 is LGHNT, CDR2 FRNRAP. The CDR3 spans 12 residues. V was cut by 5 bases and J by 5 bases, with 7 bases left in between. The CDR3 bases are TGTGCTAGTGGTGATCTGGATCAGCCCCAGCATTTT. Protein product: CASGDLDQPQHF. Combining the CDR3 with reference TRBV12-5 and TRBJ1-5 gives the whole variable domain DARVTQTPRHKVTEMGQEVTMRCQPILGHNTVFWYRQTMMQGLELLAYFRNRAPLDDSGMPKDRFSAEMPDATLATLKIQPSEPRDSAVYFCASGDLDQPQHFGDGTRLSIL.

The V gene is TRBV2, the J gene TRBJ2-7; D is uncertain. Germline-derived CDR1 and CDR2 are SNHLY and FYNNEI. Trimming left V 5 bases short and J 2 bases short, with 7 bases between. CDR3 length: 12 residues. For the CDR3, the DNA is TGTGCCAGCAGTTCTCAGGCCTACGAGCAGTACTTC. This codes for CASSSQAYEQYF.

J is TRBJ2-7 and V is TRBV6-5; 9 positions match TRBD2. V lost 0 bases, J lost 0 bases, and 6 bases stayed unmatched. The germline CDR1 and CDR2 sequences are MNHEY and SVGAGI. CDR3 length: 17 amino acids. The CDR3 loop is CASSYSRGGRASYEQYF. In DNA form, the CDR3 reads TGTGCCAGCAGTTACTCGAGGGGCGGGAGGGCCTCCTACGAGCAGTACTTC.

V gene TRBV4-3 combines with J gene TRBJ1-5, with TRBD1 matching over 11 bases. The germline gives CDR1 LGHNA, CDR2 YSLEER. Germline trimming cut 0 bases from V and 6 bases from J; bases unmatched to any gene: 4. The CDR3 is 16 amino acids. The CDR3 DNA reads TGCGCCAGCAGCCAAGATAGGGACAGGGGGACTCAGCCCCAGCATTTT. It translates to CASSQDRDRGTQPQHF.

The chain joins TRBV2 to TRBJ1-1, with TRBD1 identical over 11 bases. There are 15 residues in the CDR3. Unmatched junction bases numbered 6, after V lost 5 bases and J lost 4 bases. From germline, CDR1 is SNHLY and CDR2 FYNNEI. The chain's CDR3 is CASSLDRGHFTEAFF. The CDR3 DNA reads TGTGCCAGCAGTCTGGACAGGGGGCATTTCACTGAAGCTTTCTTT.

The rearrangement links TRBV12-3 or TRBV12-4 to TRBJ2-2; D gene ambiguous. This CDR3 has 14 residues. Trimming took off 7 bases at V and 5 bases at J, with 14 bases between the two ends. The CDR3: CASTHLRKTGELFF. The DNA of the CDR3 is TGTGCCAGCACCCATTTACGGAAAACCGGGGAGCTGTTTTTT.

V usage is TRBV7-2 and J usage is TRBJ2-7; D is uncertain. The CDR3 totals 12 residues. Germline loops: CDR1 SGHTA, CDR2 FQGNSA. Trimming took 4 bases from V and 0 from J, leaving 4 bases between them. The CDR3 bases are TGTGCCAGCAGCTCCCACTCCTACGAGCAGTACTTC. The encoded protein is CASSSHSYEQYF.

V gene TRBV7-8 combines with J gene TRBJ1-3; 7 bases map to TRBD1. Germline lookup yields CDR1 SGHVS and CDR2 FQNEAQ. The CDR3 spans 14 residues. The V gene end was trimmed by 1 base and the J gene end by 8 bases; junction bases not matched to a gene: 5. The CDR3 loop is CASSLEGRGDTIYF. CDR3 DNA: TGTGCCAGCAGCTTAGAGGGCAGGGGGGACACCATATATTTT.

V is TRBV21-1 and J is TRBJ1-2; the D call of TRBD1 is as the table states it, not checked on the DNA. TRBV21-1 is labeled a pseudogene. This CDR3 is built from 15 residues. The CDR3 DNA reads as TGTGCCAGCAGCAAAGTAGGGGGACAGAACTATGGCTACACCTTC. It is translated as CASSKVGGQNYGYTF.